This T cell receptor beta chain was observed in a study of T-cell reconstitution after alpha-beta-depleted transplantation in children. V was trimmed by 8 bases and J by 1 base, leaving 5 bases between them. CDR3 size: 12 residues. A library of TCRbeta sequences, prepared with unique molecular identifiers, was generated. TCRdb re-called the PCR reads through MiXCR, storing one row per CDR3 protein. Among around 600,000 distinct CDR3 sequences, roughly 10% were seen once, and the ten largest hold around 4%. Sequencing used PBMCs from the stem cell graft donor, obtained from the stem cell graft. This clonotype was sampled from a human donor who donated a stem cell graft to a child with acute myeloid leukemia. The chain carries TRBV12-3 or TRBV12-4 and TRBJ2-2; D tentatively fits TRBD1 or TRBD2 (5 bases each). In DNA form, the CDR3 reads TGTGCCAGCGGGGGGAACACCGGGGAGCTGTTTTTT. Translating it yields CASGGNTGELFF.